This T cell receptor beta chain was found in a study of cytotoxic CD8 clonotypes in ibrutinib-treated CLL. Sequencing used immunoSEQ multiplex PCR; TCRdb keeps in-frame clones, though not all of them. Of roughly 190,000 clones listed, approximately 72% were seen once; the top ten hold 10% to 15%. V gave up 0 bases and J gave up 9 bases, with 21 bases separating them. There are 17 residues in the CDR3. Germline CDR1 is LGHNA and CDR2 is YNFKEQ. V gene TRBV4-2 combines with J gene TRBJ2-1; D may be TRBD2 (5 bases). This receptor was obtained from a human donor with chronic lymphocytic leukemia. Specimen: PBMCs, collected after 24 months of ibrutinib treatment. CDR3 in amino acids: CASSQERLALIGSEQFF. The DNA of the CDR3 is TGTGCCAGCAGCCAAGAAAGGCTAGCTTTAATTGGATCTGAGCAGTTCTTC.